This TCR beta chain was profiled in a study of regulatory T cells in long-lasting Graves disease. The table lists this clonotype with many counts. The V gene lost 8 bases and the J gene lost 3 bases, with 7 bases spanning the gap. This CDR3 contains 11 residues. CDR1 LNHDA and CDR2 SQIVND come from the germline V gene (reference sequence). The time point: newly diagnosed GD, antithyroid drugs for less than 3 months. Construction of the TCR library relied on RNA isolated from PBMCs. Patients hailed from an endocrinology department in Xi'an, China. According to the study, TCR beta libraries were built with iRepertoire HTBI primers and CDR3-region Arm-PCR. TCRdb redid the calling of the multiplex PCR reads with MiXCR, one entry per CDR3 protein. The sample contains about 540,000 distinct CDR3 sequences, approximately 13% of which appear only once. These sequences were also reported in another study, on T cells in Graves' hyperthyroidism and ophthalmopathy.

The specimen was peripheral blood mononuclear cells (PBMCs), collected at new diagnosis, from a patient treated with antithyroid drugs. V and J are TRBV19 and TRBJ2-5; D gene unclear. The receptor's source is a man under 40 with Graves disease. This CDR3 reads CASRWEETQYF. CDR3 nucleotide sequence: TGTGCCAGTCGCTGGGAAGAGACCCAGTACTTC.